This TCR beta chain was captured by sequencing in a study of T cell changes during pregnancy in multiple sclerosis (dated by TCRdb to between 2018 and 2020). Background for the entire study: The study examined how the T cell repertoire changed over the course of pregnancy in women with multiple sclerosis.

Library creation used the immunoSEQ multiplex PCR assay. What TCRdb holds here is the immuneACCESS table cut down to in-frame rearrangements. Part of the clones is not present; checked against another copy, under half of the missing clones reflect an unresolved V gene, and the others are unexplained. This sample is represented by roughly 64,000 clones; approximately 96% of them were singletons. The ten largest make up 2% to 2.5% of the sample. Clipping removes 5 bases from V and 0 bases from J, with 0 as the unmatched junction base count. Including the terminal cysteine and phenylalanine, the CDR3 comprises 14 residues. Only the CDR3 region is kept as DNA, spanning 42 bases read in frame from base 1. CDR1 and CDR2, looked up from the germline V gene (reference sequence), are SEHNR and FQNEAQ. In regard to this clone: It lacks a known antigen. Base qualities are not recorded, but no much larger clone differs from it by a single base.

The TCR was taken from a female donor with multiple sclerosis, enrolled in a pregnancy study. Sample: CD8+ T cells from peripheral blood mononuclear cells, taken after pregnancy. The rearrangement joined TRBV7-9 to TRBJ1-4; TRBD1 lines up with 7 middle nucleotides. The sequenced DNA is TGTGCCAGCAGCCAGGGGGCAACTAATGAAAAACTGTTTTTT. The encoded protein is CASSQGATNEKLFF.